Below, 32 T cell receptor beta chains from the same sample are listed, as sequenced in a study of blood T cell repertoires in COVID-19. Sequenced by immunoSEQ multiplex PCR; TCRdb stores in-frame clones only, minus some. Of under 200,000 clones detected, approximately 91% appear once; the ten largest clones hold more than 0.75%. The sequencing input was PBMCs or T cells enriched from blood (not recorded which). The source is a woman aged 18 to 35 who had recovered from COVID-19.

In this sample, this clone turned up once. The chain recombines TRBV4-3 with TRBJ1-1; D possibly corresponds to TRBD1 (5 bases). Germline V gene data show CDR1 as LGHNA and CDR2 as YSLEER. V was pared by 11 bases and J by 5 bases, with 24 bases between. The CDR3 is 15 residues long. The chain's CDR3 is CAPRGPGREVTEAFF. CDR3 DNA: TGCGCCCCACGAGGCCCCGGCAGGGAGGTGACTGAAGCTTTCTTT.

V usage is TRBV20-1 and J usage is TRBJ1-1; tentative D call: TRBD1 (5 bases). The CDR3 consists of 11 residues. The V end lost 3 bases, the J end lost 10 bases, and 12 bases lay between the germline ends. Germline CDR1 and CDR2: DFQATT and SNEGSKA (reference sequence). CDR3 nucleotides: TGCAGTGCTAGGACAGATGAAGGAGCTTTCTTT. Protein product: CSARTDEGAFF.

The rearrangement joins TRBV6-5 to TRBJ2-7, with 7 bases identical to TRBD1. Trimming cost V 5 bases and J 1 base; bases outside gene matches: 8. The CDR3 is 15 amino acids. Germline V gives CDR1 MNHEY, CDR2 SVGAGI. CDR3 residues: CASSPSRTGSYEQYF. The CDR3 nucleotides read TGTGCCAGCAGTCCCAGTCGGACAGGTTCCTACGAGCAGTACTTC.

The gene calls are TRBV6-6 and TRBJ1-6, with 10 bases matching TRBD1. CDR3 length: 16 amino acids. Germline assignment: CDR1 MNHNY and CDR2 SVGAGI (reference sequence). The J segment lost 10 bases and the V segment lost 0 bases, leaving 6 bases of the junction unmatched. The CDR3 sequence is CASSYSPDRGGSPLHF. Here the CDR3 DNA reads TGTGCCAGCAGTTACTCCCCGGACAGGGGGGGCTCACCCCTCCACTTT.

The chain has TRBV19 and TRBJ1-3; no definite D call. The CDR3 has 13 amino acids. Germline-derived CDR1 and CDR2 are LNHDA and SQIVND (reference sequence). Trimming removed 8 bases at V and 0 bases at J, with 8 bases between. In nucleotides, the CDR3 is TGTGCCAGTTGGGCGTTCTCTGGAAACACCATATATTTT. Translated, it gives CASWAFSGNTIYF. The variable domain in full, completed from reference TRBV19 and TRBJ1-3, reads DGGITQSPKYLFRKEGQNVTLSCEQNLNHDAMYWYRQDPGQGLRLIYYSQIVNDFQKGDIAEGYSVSREKKESFPLTVTSAQKNPTAFYLCASWAFSGNTIYFGEGSWLTVV.

The chain couples TRBV11-2 to TRBJ1-2; the D gene is possibly TRBD1 (5 bases). The ends were cut back, 5 bases at V and 5 bases at J, with 18 bases in the middle. The CDR3 has 15 amino acids. Germline V gives CDR1 SGHAT, CDR2 FQNNGV. The DNA for the CDR3 is TGTGCCAGCAGCCCATCGGCGGGGGGTGATTATGGCTACACCTTC. Amino acid sequence: CASSPSAGGDYGYTF.

The CDR3 sequence is CASSYSSRPGYEQYF. The CDR3 region has the DNA TGTGCCAGCAGTTACTCGAGCCGGCCGGGTTACGAGCAGTACTTC. The chain employs TRBV6-2 or TRBV6-3 and TRBJ2-7, with D unresolved. CDR3 length: 15 residues. V was clipped by 0 bases and J by 4 bases, with 13 bases between them. CDR1 and CDR2 from the germline V gene are MNHEY and SVGEGT.

J is TRBJ1-2 and V is TRBV27; D possibly corresponds to TRBD1 (5 bases). V shed 2 bases and J shed 8 bases, with 15 bases lying between them. The CDR3 runs to 14 residues. Germline V gene sequence: CDR1 MNHEY, CDR2 SMNVEV (reference sequence). CDR3 nucleotides: TGTGCCAGCAGTTTAAGGGGCGGAAGAAGCGGCTACACCTTC. Translating gives CASSLRGGRSGYTF.

The chain couples TRBV5-1 to TRBJ2-3; the D gene is possibly TRBD2 (5 bases). This CDR3 region has 15 residues. Germline CDR1 is SGHRS and CDR2 is YFSETQ. Between the trimmed V and J ends, which lost 2 bases and 0 bases, there was a span of 10 bases. The chain's CDR3 is CASSFGLSSTDTQYF. CDR3 DNA: TGCGCCAGCAGCTTCGGACTGTCAAGCACAGATACGCAGTATTTT.

The chain links TRBV6-5 to TRBJ2-7; 12 positions match TRBD1. The CDR3 sequence is 14 residues long. Losses at the gene ends were 6 bases for V and 11 bases for J; bases not matched to a gene: 11. CDR1 MNHEY and CDR2 SVGAGI come from the germline V gene. CDR3 DNA: TGTGCCAGCAGCCCCGGGACAGGGGGCGATAGAAAGTACTTC. Protein sequence: CASSPGTGGDRKYF.

This chain connects TRBV11-1 to TRBJ1-3, with 7 bases that match TRBD1. Germline V gene lookup returns CDR1 SGHAT and CDR2 FQDESV (reference sequence). V lost 3 bases and J lost 4; bases outside the gene matches: 3. This CDR3 has 14 amino acids. CDR3 residues: CASSFGQEGNTIYF. The CDR3 DNA is TGTGCCAGCAGCTTCGGACAGGAGGGAAACACCATATATTTT.

The chain recombines TRBV7-9 with TRBJ2-2, with 9 bases aligning to TRBD1. Germline lookup yields CDR1 SEHNR and CDR2 FQNEAQ (reference sequence). This CDR3 is 15 amino acids long. With V trimmed by 7 bases and J by 5 bases, 8 bases remained unmatched. The CDR3 DNA reads as TGTGCCAGCACCCTCGGGACAGGGTGGACCGGGGAGCTGTTTTTT. Its protein is CASTLGTGWTGELFF.

DNA for the CDR3: TGTGCCAGCAGGGGGACAACACCTCAAGAGACCCAGTACTTC. Protein sequence: CASRGTTPQETQYF. The rearrangement joins TRBV7-9 to TRBJ2-5, with TRBD1 as a possible D gene (6 bases). Germline CDR1 SEHNR, CDR2 FQNEAQ (reference sequence). The CDR3 is 14 amino acids. Trimming cost V 6 bases and J 2 bases, with 13 bases left between them.

V gene TRBV21-1 combines with J gene TRBJ1-1; TRBD1 is taken as the D call from the table, unchecked against the DNA. TRBV21-1 is a pseudogene. This CDR3 has 12 amino acids. The CDR3 region has the DNA TGTGCCAGCAGCTCAGACAGGGATGAAGCTTTCTTT. It translates to CASSSDRDEAFF.

The chain carries TRBV28 and TRBJ2-5; perhaps TRBD2 as D (6 bases). With 5 bases removed from V and 5 bases from J, the gap between germline ends came to 24 bases. This CDR3 is built from 17 residues. The germline CDR1 and CDR2 sequences are MDHEN and SYDVKM. The CDR3 region has the DNA TGTGCCAGCAGTCCTGTGGGGATAGCGGCGCTCCCGGAGACCCAGTACTTC. It translates to CASSPVGIAALPETQYF.

This clone has just one count. The chain links TRBV15 to TRBJ2-7; TRBD1 might be the D (5 bases). V was shortened by 0 bases and J by 3 bases, with 15 bases between the two germline ends. The CDR3 loop spans 16 amino acids. Germline-derived CDR1 and CDR2 are LNHNV and YYDKDF (reference sequence). The CDR3 region is CATSRDLFTGNYEQYF. In nucleotides, the CDR3 is TGTGCCACCAGCAGAGATCTTTTCACAGGTAACTACGAGCAGTACTTC.

The genes are TRBV7-3 and TRBJ2-7; D gene uncertain. CDR1 is SGHTA, CDR2 FQGTGA, per germline. Trimming removed 1 base from V and 7 bases from J, with 11 bases in between. CDR3 length equals 13 residues. The CDR3 DNA is TGTGCCAGCAGCTTAATTAACAGTTCAGAGCAGTACTTC. Residues: CASSLINSSEQYF.

This chain joins TRBV14 and TRBJ1-2, with 9 bases lining up with TRBD1. The CDR3 totals 15 residues. The germline V gene encodes CDR1 SGHDN and CDR2 FVKESK. Trimming took 4 bases from V and 6 from J; bases not matched to a gene: 9. CDR3 DNA: TGTGCCAGCAGCCGCGGGACAGGGACCTTCAATGGCTACACCTTC. Translation: CASSRGTGTFNGYTF. The full variable domain, with the rest looked up from reference TRBV14 and TRBJ1-2, is EAGVTQFPSHSVIEKGQTVTLRCDPISGHDNLYWYRRVMGKEIKFLLHFVKESKQDESGMPNNRFLAERTGGTYSTLKVQPAELEDSGVYFCASSRGTGTFNGYTFGSGTRLTVV.

This chain connects TRBV28 to TRBJ1-2, with D possibly TRBD1 on 6 matching bases. The CDR3 extends over 14 amino acids. Germline V gives CDR1 MDHEN, CDR2 SYDVKM. V was clipped by 2 bases and J by 3 bases, with 10 bases between them. Here the CDR3 reads CASSLMDRYYGYTF. CDR3 coding DNA: TGTGCCAGCAGTTTAATGGACAGATACTATGGCTACACCTTC.

The chain links TRBV2 to TRBJ1-3; TRBD1 might be the D (6 bases). From germline, CDR1 is SNHLY and CDR2 FYNNEI. The CDR3 spans 23 residues. The V end lost 4 bases, the J end lost 0 bases, and 34 bases lay between the germline ends. CDR3 residues: CASSGVSAGVDLAYAISGNTIYF. As DNA, the CDR3 is TGTGCCAGCAGTGGGGTCTCGGCAGGGGTAGACCTAGCCTACGCCATCTCTGGAAACACCATATATTTT.

J is TRBJ2-1 and V is TRBV9; weak D call: TRBD2 (6 bases). The germline V and J ends were trimmed by 3 bases and 5 bases, with 18 bases remaining between them. Germline loops: CDR1 SGDLS, CDR2 YYNGEE. The CDR3 runs 16 residues. The DNA for the CDR3 is TGTGCCAGCAGCGGCCCCGGTAGTAGCGGACACAATGAGCAGTTCTTC. Protein sequence: CASSGPGSSGHNEQFF. Combining the CDR3 with reference TRBV9 and TRBJ2-1 gives the whole variable domain DSGVTQTPKHLITATGQRVTLRCSPRSGDLSVYWYQQSLDQGLQFLIQYYNGEERAKGNILERFSAQQFPDLHSELNLSSLELGDSALYFCASSGPGSSGHNEQFFGPGTRLTVL.

The chain joins TRBV19 to TRBJ1-2; D is undetermined. The CDR3 is made up of 13 amino acids. Germline-derived CDR1 and CDR2 are LNHDA and SQIVND (reference sequence). V was shortened by 7 bases and J by 2 bases, with 11 bases between the two germline ends. This CDR3 is CASTRGLNYGYTF. CDR3 DNA sequence: TGTGCCAGTACGCGAGGTTTGAACTATGGCTACACCTTC.

This chain links TRBV28 with TRBJ2-5; D is perhaps TRBD1 (6 bases). Germline CDR1 MDHEN, CDR2 SYDVKM. V gave up 3 bases and J gave up 1 base, with 12 bases separating them. The CDR3 is 15 amino acids. CDR3 DNA sequence: TGTGCCAGCAGTTTCTCTGGGACACCCCAAGAGACCCAGTACTTC. Amino acid sequence: CASSFSGTPQETQYF.

The chain's CDR3 is CASSLGTTNYEQYF. The CDR3 bases are TGCGCCAGCAGCTTGGGGACAACGAACTACGAGCAGTACTTC. V is TRBV5-1 and J is TRBJ2-7, with D possibly matching TRBD1 (5 bases). The CDR3 spans 14 residues. Germline assignment: CDR1 SGHRS and CDR2 YFSETQ. The ends were cut back, 0 bases at V and 3 bases at J, with 10 bases in the middle.

The rearrangement links TRBV4-1 to TRBJ1-6; a weak D match, TRBD1 (6 bases). The germline V gene has CDR1 MGHRA and CDR2 YSYEKL. The CDR3 has 16 residues. V shed 3 bases and J shed 6 bases, with 15 bases lying between them. CDR3 in amino acids: CASSQGGARGNSPLHF. The CDR3 region has the DNA TGCGCCAGCAGCCAGGGGGGGGCGAGGGGTAATTCACCCCTCCACTTT.

The V gene is TRBV2, the J gene TRBJ2-1, with TRBD2 matching 9 bases. This CDR3 contains 15 residues. Germline V gene lookup returns CDR1 SNHLY and CDR2 FYNNEI. V dropped 4 bases and J dropped 4; count of bases not matched to a gene: 5. The DNA for the CDR3 is TGTGCCAGCAGTGGGACTAGCGAGCTATACAATGAGCAGTTCTTC. Its translation is CASSGTSELYNEQFF.

The chain has TRBV9 and TRBJ2-4; possibly TRBD1 for D (6 bases). Trimming left V 2 bases short and J 4 bases short, with 7 bases between. The CDR3 is 13 residues long. Germline V CDR1 and CDR2: SGDLS, YYNGEE. The CDR3 region is CASSVQGKNIQYF. The DNA for the CDR3 is TGTGCCAGCAGCGTGCAGGGGAAAAACATTCAGTACTTC.

The V and J genes are TRBV27 and TRBJ1-1; D possibly corresponds to TRBD1 (5 bases). Germline-derived CDR1 and CDR2 are MNHEY and SMNVEV (reference sequence). The CDR3 loop spans 13 amino acids. Trimming pared 8 bases from V and 6 bases from J, leaving 16 bases between. Written as DNA, the CDR3 is TGTGCCAGCGCTCAGACAGCGCGCCCTGAAGCTTTCTTT. Protein sequence: CASAQTARPEAFF.

The table lists this clone with a few counts. The chain uses TRBV7-2 and TRBJ2-2; no definite D call. V lost 3 bases and J lost 4, with 6 bases in between. This CDR3 spans 13 amino acids. Per the germline V gene, CDR1 is SGHTA and CDR2 is FQGNSA. CDR3 sequence (DNA): TGTGCCAGCAGCTTGCTAGTCACCGGGGAGCTGTTTTTT. It is translated as CASSLLVTGELFF. Complete variable domain (other parts from reference TRBV7-2 and TRBJ2-2): GAGVSQSPSNKVTEKGKDVELRCDPISGHTALYWYRQSLGQGLEFLIYFQGNSAPDKSGLPSDRFSAERTGGSVSTLTIQRTQQEDSAVYLCASSLLVTGELFFGEGSRLTVL.

Note on this clone: The germline gene is not matched at one end of the junction; a read error may be the cause. J is TRBJ2-1 and V is TRBV28; D possibly corresponds to TRBD2 (5 bases). Per the germline V gene, CDR1 is MDHEN and CDR2 is SYDVKM. The CDR3 has 18 amino acids. The chain's CDR3 is CASTLSGLRASSYNEQFF. The CDR3 DNA sequence: TGTGCCAGCACTTTATCAGGACTCCGGGCAAGCTCCTACAATGAGCAGTTCTTC.

In its sample, this clone was seen a few times. J is TRBJ1-3 and V is TRBV18, with a tentative D call TRBD1 (5 bases). V was clipped by 2 bases and J by 0 bases, with 8 bases between them. The V gene's germline CDR1 is KGHSH and CDR2 LQKENI. CDR3 length: 15 residues. The CDR3 DNA reads as TGTGCCAGCTCACCAGGGGGGAACTCTGGAAACACCATATATTTT. It translates to CASSPGGNSGNTIYF.

The chain employs TRBV28 and TRBJ2-5; perhaps TRBD1 as D (6 bases). The germline V gene has CDR1 MDHEN and CDR2 SYDVKM. V was trimmed by 5 bases and J by 4 bases, leaving 14 bases between them. The CDR3 is 14 amino acids. CDR3 coding DNA: TGTGCCAGCAGTGCGGGCAGGGGTGGAGAGACCCAGTACTTC. It encodes CASSAGRGGETQYF.